The 7 T cell receptor beta chains below were found in one sample sequenced in a study of early T cells in non-severe SARS-CoV-2 infection. TCRdb re-derived calls from the 5' RACE reads in MiXCR, one entry per CDR3 protein. The sample contains 60,000 or so distinct CDR3 sequences, 11% of which appear only once. Sequencing used whole blood. These receptors all come from an adult who was a healthcare worker with PCR-confirmed SARS-CoV-2 infection or an uninfected control (not recorded which).

This clonotype was recorded only once. A single base separates this from a much larger clone, so it may be a read error. The J gene is TRBJ1-2, the V gene TRBV2; D is perhaps TRBD1 (6 bases). CDR1 and CDR2 (germline): SNHLY, FYNNEI. The CDR3 covers 13 residues. V dropped 11 bases and J dropped 1 base, with 14 bases sitting between them. CDR3 nucleotide sequence: TGTGCCGGCACCCGGGACAATAACTATGGCTACACCTTC. Its protein is CAGTRDNNYGYTF.

This clonotype showed up many times. The chain links TRBV9 to TRBJ2-3, with 11 bases lining up with TRBD2. J lost 1 base, V lost 0 bases, and 1 base had no gene match. The CDR3 spans 16 residues. In germline, CDR1 is SGDLS, CDR2 YYNGEE. The CDR3 DNA follows: TGTGCCAGCAGCGTAGAGGGACTAGCGGGCACAGATACGCAGTATTTT. It codes for CASSVEGLAGTDTQYF.

This chain links TRBV20-1 with TRBJ1-3, with D possibly being TRBD1 (6 bases). The V end lost 5 bases, the J end lost 2 bases, and 16 bases lay between the germline ends. The germline V gene has CDR1 DFQATT and CDR2 SNEGSKA (reference sequence). The CDR3 is 15 residues long. Here the CDR3 DNA reads TGCAGTGCTCCCTCCTCCGGACAGACTGGAAACACCATATATTTT. Translation gives CSAPSSGQTGNTIYF.

This clonotype showed up just a few times. V and J are TRBV10-1 and TRBJ2-7, with D unresolved. CDR1 WNHNN and CDR2 SYGVQD come from the germline V gene (reference sequence). Deletions cut 3 bases from V and 6 bases from J, with 9 bases between. CDR3 size: 12 residues. This CDR3 reads CASSDSGREQYF. The CDR3 bases are TGCGCCAGCAGTGACAGTGGACGCGAGCAGTACTTC.

This clonotype was counted ten times or more. The chain links TRBV6-2 or TRBV6-3 to TRBJ2-7; D remains ambiguous. V dropped 2 bases and J dropped 3 bases, with 8 bases sitting between them. CDR1 and CDR2 from the germline V gene are MNHEY and SVGEGT. The CDR3 is 13 residues long. The CDR3 loop reads CASSYDQDYEQYF. CDR3 sequence (DNA): TGTGCCAGCAGTTACGACCAGGACTACGAGCAGTACTTC.

This clonotype was seen only a few times. V and J are TRBV5-1 and TRBJ2-6; perhaps TRBD1 as D (5 bases). The CDR3 loop spans 16 amino acids. The germline V and J ends were trimmed by 4 bases and 0 bases, with 11 bases remaining between them. The germline CDR1 and CDR2 sequences are SGHRS and YFSETQ. The CDR3 here is CASSPQGFSGANVLTF. The DNA of the CDR3 is TGCGCCAGCAGCCCCCAGGGCTTCTCTGGGGCCAACGTCCTGACTTTC.

This clonotype came up a few times. The chain recombines TRBV4-1 with TRBJ2-3, with 9 bases lining up with TRBD1. Germline values: CDR1 MGHRA, CDR2 YSYEKL. Germline trimming cut 8 bases from V and 2 bases from J; bases unmatched to any gene: 17. The length of the CDR3 is 18 residues. This chain's CDR3 is CASRGLSQGAFDTDTQYF. In DNA, the CDR3 is TGCGCCAGCCGGGGGCTCTCACAGGGGGCGTTCGACACAGATACGCAGTATTTT.